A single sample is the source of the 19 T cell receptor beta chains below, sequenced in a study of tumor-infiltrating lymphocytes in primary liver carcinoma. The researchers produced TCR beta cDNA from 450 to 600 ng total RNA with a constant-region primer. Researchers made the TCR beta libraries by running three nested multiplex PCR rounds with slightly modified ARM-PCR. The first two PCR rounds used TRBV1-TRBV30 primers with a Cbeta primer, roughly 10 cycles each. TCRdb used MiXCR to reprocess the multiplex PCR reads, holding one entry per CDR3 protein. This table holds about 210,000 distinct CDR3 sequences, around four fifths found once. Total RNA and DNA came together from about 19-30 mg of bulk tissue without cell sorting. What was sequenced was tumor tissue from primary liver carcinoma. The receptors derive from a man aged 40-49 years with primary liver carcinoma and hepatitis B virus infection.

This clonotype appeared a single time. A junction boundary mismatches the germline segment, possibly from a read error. The CDR3 region is CASSRRLLADNEQFF. CDR3 DNA sequence: TGTGCGAGCAGTCGACGACTACTAGCGGACAATGAACAGTTCTTC. The chain joins TRBV6-2 or TRBV6-3 to TRBJ2-1; 8 nucleotides line up with TRBD2. This CDR3 contains 15 residues. Germline lookup yields CDR1 MNHEY and CDR2 SVGEGT.

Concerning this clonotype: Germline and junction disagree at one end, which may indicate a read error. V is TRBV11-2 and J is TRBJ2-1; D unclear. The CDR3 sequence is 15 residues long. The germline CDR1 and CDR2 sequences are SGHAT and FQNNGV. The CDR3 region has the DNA TGTGCCAGTAGCTTTACCGGGCCACTCGACAATAAGCAGTTCTTC. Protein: CASSFTGPLDNKQFF.

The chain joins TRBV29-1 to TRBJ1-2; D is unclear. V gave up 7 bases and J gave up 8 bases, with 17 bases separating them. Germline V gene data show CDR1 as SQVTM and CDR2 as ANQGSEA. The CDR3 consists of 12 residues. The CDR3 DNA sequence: TGCAGCGGGAAGGTCTGGTCTTACGGCTACACCTTC. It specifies CSGKVWSYGYTF.

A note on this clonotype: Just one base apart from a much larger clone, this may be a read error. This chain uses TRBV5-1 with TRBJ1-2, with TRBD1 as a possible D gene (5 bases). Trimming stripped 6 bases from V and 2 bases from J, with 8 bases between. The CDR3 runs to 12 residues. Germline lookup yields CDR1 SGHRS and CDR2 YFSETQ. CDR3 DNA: TGCGCCAGCAACCCAGGGAACTATGGCTACACCTTC. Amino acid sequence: CASNPGNYGYTF.

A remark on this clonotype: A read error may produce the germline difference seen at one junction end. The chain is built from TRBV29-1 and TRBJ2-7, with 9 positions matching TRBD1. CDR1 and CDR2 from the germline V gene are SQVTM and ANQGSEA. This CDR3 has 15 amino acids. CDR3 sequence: CSVRGGDRETYEQDF. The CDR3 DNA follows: TGCAGCGTCCGTGGGGGGGACAGGGAAACCTACGAGCAGGACTTC.

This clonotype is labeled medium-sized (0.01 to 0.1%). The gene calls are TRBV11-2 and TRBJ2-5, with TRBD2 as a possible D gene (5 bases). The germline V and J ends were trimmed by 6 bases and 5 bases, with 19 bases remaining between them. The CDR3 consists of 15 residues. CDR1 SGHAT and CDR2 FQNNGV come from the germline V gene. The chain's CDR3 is CASSRWTGPAETQYF. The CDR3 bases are TGTGCCAGCAGTCGTTGGACTGGTCCCGCGGAGACCCAGTACTTC.

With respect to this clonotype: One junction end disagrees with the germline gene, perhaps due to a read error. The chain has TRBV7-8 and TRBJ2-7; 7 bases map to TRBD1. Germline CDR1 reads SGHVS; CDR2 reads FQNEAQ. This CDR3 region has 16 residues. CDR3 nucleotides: TGTGCCAGCACCTTAGCGAACCAGGGGGTATTCTACGAGCAGTACTTC. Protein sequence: CASTLANQGVFYEQYF.

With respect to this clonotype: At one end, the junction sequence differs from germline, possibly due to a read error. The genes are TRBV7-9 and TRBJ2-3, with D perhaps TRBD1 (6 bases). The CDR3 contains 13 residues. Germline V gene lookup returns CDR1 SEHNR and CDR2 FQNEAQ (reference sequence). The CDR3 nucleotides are TGTACCAGCAGCTTAGTAGGGGGAGATAAGCAGTATTTT. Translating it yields CTSSLVGGDKQYF.

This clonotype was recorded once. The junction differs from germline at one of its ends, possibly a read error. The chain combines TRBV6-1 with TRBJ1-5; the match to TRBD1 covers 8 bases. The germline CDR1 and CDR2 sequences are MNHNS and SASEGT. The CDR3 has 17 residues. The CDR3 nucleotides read TGTGTCAGCATATTCACCTTCGGACAGGGAGGGGATCAGTCCCAGCATTTT. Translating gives CVSIFTFGQGGDQSQHF.

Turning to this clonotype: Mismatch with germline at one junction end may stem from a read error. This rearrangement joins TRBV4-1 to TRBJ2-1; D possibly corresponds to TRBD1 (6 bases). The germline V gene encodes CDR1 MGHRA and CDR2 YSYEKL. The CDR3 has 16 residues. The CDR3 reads CASRPELVGAYNELFF. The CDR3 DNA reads TGCGCCAGCAGGCCCGAACTAGTGGGGGCTTACAATGAGCTGTTCTTC.

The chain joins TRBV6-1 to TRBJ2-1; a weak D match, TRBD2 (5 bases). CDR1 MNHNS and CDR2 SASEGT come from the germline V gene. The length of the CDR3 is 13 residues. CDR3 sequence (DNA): TGTATCAGCAGTGAGCGGAAAATCAATGAGCAGTTCTTC. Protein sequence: CISSERKINEQFF.

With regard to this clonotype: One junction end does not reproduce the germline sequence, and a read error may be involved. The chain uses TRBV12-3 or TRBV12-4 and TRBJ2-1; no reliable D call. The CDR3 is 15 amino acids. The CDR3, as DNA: TGTGCCAGCCAACCGAACAGACAAGCTTACAATGAGCAGTATTTC. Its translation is CASQPNRQAYNEQYF.

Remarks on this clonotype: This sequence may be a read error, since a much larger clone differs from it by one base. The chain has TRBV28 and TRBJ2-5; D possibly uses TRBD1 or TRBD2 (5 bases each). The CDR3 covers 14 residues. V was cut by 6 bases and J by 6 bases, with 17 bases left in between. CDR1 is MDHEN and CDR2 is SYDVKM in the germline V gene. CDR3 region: CASRLARGQKTQYF. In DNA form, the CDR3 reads TGTGCCAGCAGATTAGCGAGGGGCCAGAAGACCCAGTACTTC.

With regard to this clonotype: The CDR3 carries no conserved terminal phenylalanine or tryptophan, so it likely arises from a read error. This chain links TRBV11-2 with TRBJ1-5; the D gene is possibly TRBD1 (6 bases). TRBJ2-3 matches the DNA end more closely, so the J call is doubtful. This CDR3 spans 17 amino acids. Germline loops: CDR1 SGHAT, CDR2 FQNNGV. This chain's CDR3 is CASSLIGVTGSNQPQYS. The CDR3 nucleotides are TGTGCCAGCAGCTTAATAGGGGTAACAGGGAGCAATCAGCCCCAGTATTCT.

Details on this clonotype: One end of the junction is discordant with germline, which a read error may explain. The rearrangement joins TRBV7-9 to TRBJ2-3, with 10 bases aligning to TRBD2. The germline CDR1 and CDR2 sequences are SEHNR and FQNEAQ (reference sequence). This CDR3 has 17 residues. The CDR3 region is CVSSLARLAGVPDTQYF. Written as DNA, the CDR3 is TGTGTCAGCAGCTTAGCGCGGCTAGCGGGAGTACCAGATACGCAGTATTTT.

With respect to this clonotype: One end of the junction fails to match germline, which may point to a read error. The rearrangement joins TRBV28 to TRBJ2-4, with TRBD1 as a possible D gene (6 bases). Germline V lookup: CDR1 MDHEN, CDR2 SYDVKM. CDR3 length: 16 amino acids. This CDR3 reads CAISQPDSIAKNIQYF. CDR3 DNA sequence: TGTGCCATCAGTCAACCGGACAGTATAGCCAAAAACATTCAGTATTTC.

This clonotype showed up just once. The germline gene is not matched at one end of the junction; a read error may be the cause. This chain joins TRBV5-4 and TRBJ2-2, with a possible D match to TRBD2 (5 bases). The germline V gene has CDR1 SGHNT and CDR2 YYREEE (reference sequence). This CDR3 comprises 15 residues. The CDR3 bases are TGTGCCAGCAGCTCGTCTAGCTCGAACACCGGGGAACTGTTTTTT. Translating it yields CASSSSSSNTGELFF.

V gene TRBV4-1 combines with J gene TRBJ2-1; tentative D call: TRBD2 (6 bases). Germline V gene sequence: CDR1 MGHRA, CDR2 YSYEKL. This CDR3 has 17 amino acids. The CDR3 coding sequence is TGCCACAGCAGCCCCAGAGGGGTAGCTGGAGGGCGTAGTGAGCAGTTCTTC. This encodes CHSSPRGVAGGRSEQFF.

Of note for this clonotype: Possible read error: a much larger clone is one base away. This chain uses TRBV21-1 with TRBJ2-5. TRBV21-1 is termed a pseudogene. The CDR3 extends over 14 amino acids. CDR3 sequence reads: CASIKVVQAVTQYF. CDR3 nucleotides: TGTGCCAGCATCAAAGTCGTCCAGGCTGTGACCCAGTACTTC.